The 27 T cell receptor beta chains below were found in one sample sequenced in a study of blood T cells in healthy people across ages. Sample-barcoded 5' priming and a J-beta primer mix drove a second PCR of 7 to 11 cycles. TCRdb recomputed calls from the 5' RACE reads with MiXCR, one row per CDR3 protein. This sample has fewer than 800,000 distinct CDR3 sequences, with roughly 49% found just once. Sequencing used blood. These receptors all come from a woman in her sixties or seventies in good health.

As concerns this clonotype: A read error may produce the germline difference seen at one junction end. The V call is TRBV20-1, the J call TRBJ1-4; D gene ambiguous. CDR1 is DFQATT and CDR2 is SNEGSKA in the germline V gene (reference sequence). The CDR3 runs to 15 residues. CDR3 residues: CSARDLRASNEKLFF. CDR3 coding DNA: TGCAGTGCTAGAGATCTTAGGGCCTCGAATGAGAAACTGTTTTTT.

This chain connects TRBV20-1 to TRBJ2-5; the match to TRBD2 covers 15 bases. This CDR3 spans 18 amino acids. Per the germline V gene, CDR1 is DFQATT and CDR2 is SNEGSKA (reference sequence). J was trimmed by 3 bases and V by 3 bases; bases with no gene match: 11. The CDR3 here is CSARGLGLAGGVKETQYF. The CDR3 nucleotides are TGCAGTGCTAGGGGACTCGGACTAGCGGGAGGGGTAAAAGAGACCCAGTACTTC.

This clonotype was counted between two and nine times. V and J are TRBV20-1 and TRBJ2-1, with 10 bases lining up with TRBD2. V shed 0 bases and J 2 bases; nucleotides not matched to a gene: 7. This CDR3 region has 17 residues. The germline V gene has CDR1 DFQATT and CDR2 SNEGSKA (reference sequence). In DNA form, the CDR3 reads TGCAGTGCTAGAGATTTTTTAGGGACTAGCGCCTACAATGAGCAGTTCTTC. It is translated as CSARDFLGTSAYNEQFF.

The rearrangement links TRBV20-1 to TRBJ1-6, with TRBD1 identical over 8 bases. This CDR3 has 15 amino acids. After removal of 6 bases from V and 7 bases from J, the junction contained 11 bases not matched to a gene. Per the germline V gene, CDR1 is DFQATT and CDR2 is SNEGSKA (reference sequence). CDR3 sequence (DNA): TGCAGTGCAAGTTCCGGACAGGGCGGGAATTCACCCCTCCACTTT. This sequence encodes CSASSGQGGNSPLHF.

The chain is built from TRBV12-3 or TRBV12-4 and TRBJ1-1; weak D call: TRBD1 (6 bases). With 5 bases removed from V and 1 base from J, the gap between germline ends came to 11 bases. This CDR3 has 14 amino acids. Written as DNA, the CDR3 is TGTGCCAGCAGTCGGGACACAGGGAACACTGAAGCTTTCTTT. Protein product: CASSRDTGNTEAFF.

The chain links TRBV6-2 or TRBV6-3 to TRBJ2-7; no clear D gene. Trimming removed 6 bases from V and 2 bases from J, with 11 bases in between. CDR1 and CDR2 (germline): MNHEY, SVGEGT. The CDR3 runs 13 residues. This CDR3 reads CASRKDSPYEQYF. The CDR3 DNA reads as TGTGCCAGCAGGAAAGACTCGCCCTACGAGCAGTACTTC.

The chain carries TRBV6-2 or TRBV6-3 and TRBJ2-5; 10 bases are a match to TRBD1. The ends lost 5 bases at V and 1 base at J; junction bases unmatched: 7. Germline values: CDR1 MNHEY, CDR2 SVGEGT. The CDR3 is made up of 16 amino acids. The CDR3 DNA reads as TGTGCCAGCAGTCAAGGACAGGGGGTTTTCCAAGAGACCCAGTACTTC. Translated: CASSQGQGVFQETQYF.

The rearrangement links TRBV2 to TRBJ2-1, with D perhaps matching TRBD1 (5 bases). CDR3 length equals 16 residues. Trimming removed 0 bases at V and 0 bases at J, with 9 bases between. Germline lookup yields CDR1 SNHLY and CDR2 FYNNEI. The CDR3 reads CASSEAIDSSYNEQFF. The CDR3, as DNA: TGTGCCAGCAGTGAAGCGATAGACAGCTCCTACAATGAGCAGTTCTTC.

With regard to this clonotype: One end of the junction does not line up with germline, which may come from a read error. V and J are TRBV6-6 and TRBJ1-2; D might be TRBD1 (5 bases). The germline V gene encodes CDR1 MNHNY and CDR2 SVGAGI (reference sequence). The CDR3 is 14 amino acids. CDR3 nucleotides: TGTGCCAGCAGTTACTCCGTTGACAGCTATGGCTGCACCTTC. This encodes CASSYSVDSYGCTF.

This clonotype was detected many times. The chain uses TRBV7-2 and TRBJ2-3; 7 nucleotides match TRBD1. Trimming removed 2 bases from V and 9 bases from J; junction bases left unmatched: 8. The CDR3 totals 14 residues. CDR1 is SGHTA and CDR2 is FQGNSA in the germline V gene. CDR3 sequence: CASSLSRGTVTQYF. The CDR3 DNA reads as TGTGCCAGCAGCTTATCAAGAGGGACAGTCACGCAGTATTTT. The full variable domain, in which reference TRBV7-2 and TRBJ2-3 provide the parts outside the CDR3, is GAGVSQSPSNKVTEKGKDVELRCDPISGHTALYWYRQSLGQGLEFLIYFQGNSAPDKSGLPSDRFSAERTGGSVSTLTIQRTQQEDSAVYLCASSLSRGTVTQYFGPGTRLTVL.

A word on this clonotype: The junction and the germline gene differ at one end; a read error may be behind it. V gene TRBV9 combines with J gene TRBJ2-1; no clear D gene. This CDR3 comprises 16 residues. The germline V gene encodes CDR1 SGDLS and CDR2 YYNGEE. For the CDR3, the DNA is TGTGCCAGCAGCGTAGTCGGCTACTCGTCCTACAATAAGCAGTTCTTC. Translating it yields CASSVVGYSSYNKQFF.

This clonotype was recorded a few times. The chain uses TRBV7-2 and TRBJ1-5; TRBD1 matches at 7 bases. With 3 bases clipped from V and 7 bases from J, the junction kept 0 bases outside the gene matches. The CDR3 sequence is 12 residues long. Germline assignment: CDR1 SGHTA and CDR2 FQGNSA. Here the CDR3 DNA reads TGTGCCAGCAGCTTGGGACAGCAGCCCCAGCATTTT. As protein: CASSLGQQPQHF.

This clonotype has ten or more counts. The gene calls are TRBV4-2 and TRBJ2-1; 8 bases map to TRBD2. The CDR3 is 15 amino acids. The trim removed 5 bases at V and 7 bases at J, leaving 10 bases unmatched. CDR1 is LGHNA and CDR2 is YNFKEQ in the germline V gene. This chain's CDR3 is CASSAGLGLSNEQFF. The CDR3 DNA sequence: TGTGCCAGCAGCGCGGGACTAGGCTTGTCGAATGAGCAGTTCTTC.

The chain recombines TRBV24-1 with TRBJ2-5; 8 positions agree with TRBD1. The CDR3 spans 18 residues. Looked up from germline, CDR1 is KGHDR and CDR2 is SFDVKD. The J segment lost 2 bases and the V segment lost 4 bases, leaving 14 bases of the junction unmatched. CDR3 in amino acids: CATSDPRVATGDQETQYF. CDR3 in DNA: TGTGCCACCAGTGACCCCCGGGTAGCGACAGGGGATCAAGAGACCCAGTACTTC.

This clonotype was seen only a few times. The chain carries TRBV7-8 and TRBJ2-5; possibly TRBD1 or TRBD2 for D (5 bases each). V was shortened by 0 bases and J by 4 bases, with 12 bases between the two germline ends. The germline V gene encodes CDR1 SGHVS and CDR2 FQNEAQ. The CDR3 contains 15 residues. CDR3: CASSLAMGDGETQYF. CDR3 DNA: TGTGCCAGCAGCTTAGCCATGGGGGACGGAGAGACCCAGTACTTC.

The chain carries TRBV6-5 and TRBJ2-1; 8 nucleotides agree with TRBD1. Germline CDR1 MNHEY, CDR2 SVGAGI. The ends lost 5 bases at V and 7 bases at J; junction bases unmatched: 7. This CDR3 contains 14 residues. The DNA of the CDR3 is TGTGCCAGCAGTCGAAGGACAGGGAAGAATGAGCAGTTCTTC. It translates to CASSRRTGKNEQFF.

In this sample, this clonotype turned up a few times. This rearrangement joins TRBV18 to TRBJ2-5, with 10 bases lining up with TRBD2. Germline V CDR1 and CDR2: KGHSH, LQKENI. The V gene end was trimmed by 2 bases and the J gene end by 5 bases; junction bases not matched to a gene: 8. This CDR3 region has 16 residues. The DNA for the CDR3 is TGTGCCAGCTCACCAATCGGTTCTAGCGGGAGTGAGACCCAGTACTTC. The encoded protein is CASSPIGSSGSETQYF.

This CDR3 reads CASTEPVVRANRIHNEQFF. The CDR3 nucleotides read TGTGCCAGCACCGAACCCGTGGTCCGGGCCAACCGGATACACAATGAGCAGTTCTTC. This chain links TRBV28 with TRBJ2-1; D not certain. The CDR3 consists of 19 residues. Germline V lookup: CDR1 MDHEN, CDR2 SYDVKM. Trimming removed 7 bases at V and 5 bases at J, with 30 bases between.

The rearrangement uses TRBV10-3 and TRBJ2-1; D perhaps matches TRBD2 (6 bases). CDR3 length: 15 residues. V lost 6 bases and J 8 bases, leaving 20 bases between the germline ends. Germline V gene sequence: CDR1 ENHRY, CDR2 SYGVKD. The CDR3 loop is CAIRTGLVVVDEQFF. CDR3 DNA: TGTGCCATCAGAACGGGACTGGTAGTCGTCGATGAGCAGTTCTTC.

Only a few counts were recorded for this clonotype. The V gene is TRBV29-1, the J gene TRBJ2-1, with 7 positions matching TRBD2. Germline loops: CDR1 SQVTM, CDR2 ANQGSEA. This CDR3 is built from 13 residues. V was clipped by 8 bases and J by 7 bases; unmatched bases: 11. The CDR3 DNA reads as TGCAGCTGTCGGTGGGGAGGGCGGAATGAGCAGTTCTTC. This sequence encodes CSCRWGGRNEQFF.

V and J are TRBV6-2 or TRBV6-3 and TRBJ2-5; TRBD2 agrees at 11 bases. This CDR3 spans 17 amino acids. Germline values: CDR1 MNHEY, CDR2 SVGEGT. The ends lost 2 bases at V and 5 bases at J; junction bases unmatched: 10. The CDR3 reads CASSYPTSGSLMETQYF. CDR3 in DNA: TGTGCCAGCAGTTACCCAACTAGCGGGAGTTTGATGGAGACCCAGTACTTC.

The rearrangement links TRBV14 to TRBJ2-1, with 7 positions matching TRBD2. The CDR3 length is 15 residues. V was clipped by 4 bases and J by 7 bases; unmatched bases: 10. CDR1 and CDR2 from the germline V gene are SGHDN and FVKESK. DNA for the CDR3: TGTGCCAGCAGCCGCCAGTCAAGGCGGGAGAATGAGCAGTTCTTC. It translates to CASSRQSRRENEQFF.

CDR3 in amino acids: CASSPSFQETQYF. Written as DNA, the CDR3 is TGTGCCAGCAGCCCCAGCTTTCAAGAGACCCAGTACTTC. The chain recombines TRBV7-2 with TRBJ2-5; D not resolved. Germline CDR1 and CDR2: SGHTA and FQGNSA. The V end lost 5 bases, the J end lost 2 bases, and 9 bases lay between the germline ends. This CDR3 contains 13 residues.

Here the CDR3 DNA reads TGTGCCAGCAGCAAATCTTCTGGCAGGGCTGGGGCCAACGTCCTGACTTTC. It codes for CASSKSSGRAGANVLTF. The rearrangement links TRBV21-1 to TRBJ2-6; the table gives TRBD1 as D, unverified against the DNA. TRBV21-1 is described as a pseudogene. The CDR3 has 17 amino acids.

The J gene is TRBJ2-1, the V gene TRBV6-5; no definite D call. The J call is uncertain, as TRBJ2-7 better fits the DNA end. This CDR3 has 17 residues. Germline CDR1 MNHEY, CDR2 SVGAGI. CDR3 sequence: CASSYSNSPISYNEQYF. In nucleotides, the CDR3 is TGTGCCAGCAGTTACTCGAACAGCCCAATCTCCTACAATGAGCAGTACTTC.

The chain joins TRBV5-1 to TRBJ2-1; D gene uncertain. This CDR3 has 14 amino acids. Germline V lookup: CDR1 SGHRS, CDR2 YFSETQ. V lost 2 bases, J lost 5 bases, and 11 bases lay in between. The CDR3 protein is CASSLNYANNEQFF. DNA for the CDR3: TGCGCCAGCAGCTTAAATTACGCAAACAATGAGCAGTTCTTC.

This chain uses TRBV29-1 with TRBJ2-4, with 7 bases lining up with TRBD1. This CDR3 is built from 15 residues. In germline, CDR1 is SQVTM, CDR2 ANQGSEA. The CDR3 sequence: CAASTRLGGAGEQYF. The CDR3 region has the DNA TGCGCAGCATCGACCCGGTTAGGGGGCGCTGGGGAGCAGTACTTC.